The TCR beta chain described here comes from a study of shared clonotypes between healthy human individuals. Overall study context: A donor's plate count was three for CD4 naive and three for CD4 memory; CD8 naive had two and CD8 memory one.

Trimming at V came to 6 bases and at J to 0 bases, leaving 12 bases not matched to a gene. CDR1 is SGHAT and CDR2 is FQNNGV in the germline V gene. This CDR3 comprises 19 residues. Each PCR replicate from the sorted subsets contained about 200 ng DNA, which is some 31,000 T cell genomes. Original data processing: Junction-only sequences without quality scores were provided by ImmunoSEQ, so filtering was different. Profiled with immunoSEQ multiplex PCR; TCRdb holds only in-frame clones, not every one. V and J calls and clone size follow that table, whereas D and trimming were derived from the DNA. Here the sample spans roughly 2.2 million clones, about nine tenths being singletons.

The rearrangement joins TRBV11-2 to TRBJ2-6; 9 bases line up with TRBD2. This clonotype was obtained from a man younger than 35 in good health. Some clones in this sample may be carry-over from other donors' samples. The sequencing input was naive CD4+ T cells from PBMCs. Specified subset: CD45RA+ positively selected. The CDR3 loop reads CASRPLTSGLLSGANVLTF. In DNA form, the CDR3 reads TGTGCCAGCAGACCTTTGACTAGCGGACTGCTCTCTGGGGCCAACGTCCTGACTTTC.